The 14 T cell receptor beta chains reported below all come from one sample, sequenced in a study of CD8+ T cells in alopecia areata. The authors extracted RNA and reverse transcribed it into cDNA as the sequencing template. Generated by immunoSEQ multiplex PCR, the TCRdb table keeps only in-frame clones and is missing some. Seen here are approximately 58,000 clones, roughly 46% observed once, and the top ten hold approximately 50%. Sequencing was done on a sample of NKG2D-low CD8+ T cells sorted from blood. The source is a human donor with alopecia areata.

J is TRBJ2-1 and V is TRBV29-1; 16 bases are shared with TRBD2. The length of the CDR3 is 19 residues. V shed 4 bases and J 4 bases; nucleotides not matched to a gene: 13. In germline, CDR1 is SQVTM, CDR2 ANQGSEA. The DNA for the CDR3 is TGCAGCGTTGTATTTTTGGGGACTAGCGGGGGGGCCGGGTACAATGAGCAGTTCTTC. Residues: CSVVFLGTSGGAGYNEQFF.

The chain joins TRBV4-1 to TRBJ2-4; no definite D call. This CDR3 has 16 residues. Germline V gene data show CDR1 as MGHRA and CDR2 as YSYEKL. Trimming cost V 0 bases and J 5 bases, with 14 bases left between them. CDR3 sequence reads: CASSQDKFSPENIQYF. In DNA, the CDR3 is TGCGCCAGCAGCCAAGATAAGTTTAGCCCCGAAAACATTCAGTACTTC.

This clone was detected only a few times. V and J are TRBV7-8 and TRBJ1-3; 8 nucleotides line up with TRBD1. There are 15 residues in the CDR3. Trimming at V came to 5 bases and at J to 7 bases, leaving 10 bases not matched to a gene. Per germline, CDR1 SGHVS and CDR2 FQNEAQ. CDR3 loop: CASSATGGGENTIYF. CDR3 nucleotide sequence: TGTGCCAGCAGCGCAACAGGGGGAGGCGAGAACACCATATATTTT.

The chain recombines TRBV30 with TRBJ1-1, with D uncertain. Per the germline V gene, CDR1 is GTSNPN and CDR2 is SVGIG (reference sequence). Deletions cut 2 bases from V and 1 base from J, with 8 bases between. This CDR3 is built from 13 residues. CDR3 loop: CAWSYGENTEAFF. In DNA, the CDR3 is TGTGCCTGGAGTTATGGGGAGAACACTGAAGCTTTCTTT.

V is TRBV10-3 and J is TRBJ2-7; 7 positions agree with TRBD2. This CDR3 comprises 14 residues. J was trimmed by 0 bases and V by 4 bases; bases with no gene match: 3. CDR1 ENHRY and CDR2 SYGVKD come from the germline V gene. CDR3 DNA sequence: TGTGCCATCAGTGCCGGGACTACCTCCTACGAGCAGTACTTC. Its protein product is CAISAGTTSYEQYF.

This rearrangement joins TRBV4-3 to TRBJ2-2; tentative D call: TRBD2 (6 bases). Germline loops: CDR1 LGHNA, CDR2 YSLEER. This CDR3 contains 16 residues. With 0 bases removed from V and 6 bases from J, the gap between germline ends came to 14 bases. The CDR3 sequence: CASSQDPAGQPGELFF. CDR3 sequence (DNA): TGCGCCAGCAGCCAAGATCCGGCGGGGCAGCCCGGGGAGCTGTTTTTT.

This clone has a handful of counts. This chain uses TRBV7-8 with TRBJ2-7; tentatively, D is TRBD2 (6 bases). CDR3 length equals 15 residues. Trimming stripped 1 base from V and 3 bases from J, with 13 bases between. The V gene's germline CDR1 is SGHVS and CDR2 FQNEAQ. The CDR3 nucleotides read TGTGCCAGCAGCTTAGATGCGGGACTGGGCTACGAGCAGTACTTC. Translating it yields CASSLDAGLGYEQYF.

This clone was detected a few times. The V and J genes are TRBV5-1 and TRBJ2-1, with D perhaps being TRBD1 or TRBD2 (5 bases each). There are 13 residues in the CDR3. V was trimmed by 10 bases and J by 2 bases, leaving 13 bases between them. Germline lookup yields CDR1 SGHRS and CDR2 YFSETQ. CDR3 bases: TGCGCCTCCCGGGGCATGACCTACAATGAGCAGTTCTTC. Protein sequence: CASRGMTYNEQFF.

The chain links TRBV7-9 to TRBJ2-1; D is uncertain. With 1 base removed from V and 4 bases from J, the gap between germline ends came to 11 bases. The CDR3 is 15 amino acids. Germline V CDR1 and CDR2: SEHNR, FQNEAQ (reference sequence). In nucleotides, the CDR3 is TGTGCCAGCAGCTTAGGTCTTGTAGGGTACAATGAGCAGTTCTTC. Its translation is CASSLGLVGYNEQFF. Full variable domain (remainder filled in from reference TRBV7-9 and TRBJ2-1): DTGVSQNPRHKITKRGQNVTFRCDPISEHNRLYWYRQTLGQGPEFLTYFQNEAQLEKSRLLSDRFSAERPKGSFSTLEIQRTEQGDSAMYLCASSLGLVGYNEQFFGPGTRLTVL.

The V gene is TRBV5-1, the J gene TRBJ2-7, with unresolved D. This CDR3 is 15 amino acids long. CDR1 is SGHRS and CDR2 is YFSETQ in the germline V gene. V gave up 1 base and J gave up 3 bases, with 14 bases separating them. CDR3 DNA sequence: TGCGCCAGCAGCTTGTCCATGGGTCTCCACTACGAGCAGTACTTC. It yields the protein CASSLSMGLHYEQYF.

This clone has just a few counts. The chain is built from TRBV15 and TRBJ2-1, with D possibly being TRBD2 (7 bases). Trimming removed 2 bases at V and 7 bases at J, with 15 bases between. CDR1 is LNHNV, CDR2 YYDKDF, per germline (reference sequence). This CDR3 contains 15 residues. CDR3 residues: CATSRNWGGQNEQFF. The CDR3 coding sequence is TGTGCCACCAGCAGAAATTGGGGGGGCCAAAATGAGCAGTTCTTC.

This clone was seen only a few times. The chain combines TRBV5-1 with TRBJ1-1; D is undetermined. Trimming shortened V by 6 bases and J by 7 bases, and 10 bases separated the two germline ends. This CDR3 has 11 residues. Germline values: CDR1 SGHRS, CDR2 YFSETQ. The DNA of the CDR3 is TGCGCCAGCAACGTAGGAGGTGAAGCTTTCTTT. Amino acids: CASNVGGEAFF. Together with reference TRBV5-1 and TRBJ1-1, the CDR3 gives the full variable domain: KAGVTQTPRYLIKTRGQQVTLSCSPISGHRSVSWYQQTPGQGLQFLFEYFSETQRNKGNFPGRFSGRQFSNSRSEMNVSTLELGDSALYLCASNVGGEAFFGQGTRLTVV.

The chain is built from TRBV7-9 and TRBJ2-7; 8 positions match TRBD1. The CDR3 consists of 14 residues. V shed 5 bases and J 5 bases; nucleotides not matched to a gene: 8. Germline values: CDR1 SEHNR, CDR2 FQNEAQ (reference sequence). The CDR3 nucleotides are TGTGCCAGCAGCACTCCCCAGGGGGCCAACGAGCAGTACTTC. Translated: CASSTPQGANEQYF.

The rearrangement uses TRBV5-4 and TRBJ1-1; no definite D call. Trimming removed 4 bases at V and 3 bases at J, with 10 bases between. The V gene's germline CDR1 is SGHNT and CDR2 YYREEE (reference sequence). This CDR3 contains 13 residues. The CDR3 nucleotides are TGTGCCAGCAGCACTGCTTTGGACACTGAAGCTTTCTTT. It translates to CASSTALDTEAFF.